The clone carrying this T cell receptor beta chain appeared a single time. Its target is unknown. This sample is drawn from a study of cytomegalovirus exposure and HLA in healthy donors. Vbeta (60) and Jbeta (13) primers were used in the PCR. TCRdb keeps only in-frame clones here, not all; method: immunoSEQ multiplex PCR. The sample has approximately 190,000 clones; about 87% are singletons. Germline V CDR1 and CDR2: MNHEY, SVGAGI. The CDR3 loop spans 15 amino acids. V shed 5 bases, J shed 6 bases, and the junction held 10 bases outside the gene matches. Study results and limitations: HLA restriction was apparent for most CMV-associated TCR beta chains in a later analysis. Most of the TCR beta V segments (in an earlier analysis) were productive either about 87% or about 30% of the time. Researchers catalogued some 160 TCR beta chains as cytomegalovirus-associated.

This clonotype was obtained from a young man in good health and CMV-seronegative. The sample taken for sequencing was PBMCs. The rearrangement joins TRBV6-5 to TRBJ2-1; 7 bases fit TRBD1. CDR3 protein: CASSLRGPQPNEQFF. DNA for the CDR3: TGTGCCAGCAGTCTAAGGGGGCCCCAGCCCAATGAGCAGTTCTTC.